Shown below are 10 T cell receptor beta chains from a single sample sequenced in a study of CD8 T cells in ankylosing spondylitis. TCRdb reprocessed the 5' RACE reads with MiXCR, giving one entry per CDR3 protein. The table records about 340,000 distinct CDR3 sequences, roughly 14% of them present only once. Input material: blood, either unsorted or a sorted T cell fraction (not recorded which). All receptors come from a male donor with ankylosing spondylitis or in good health (not recorded which).

The rearrangement joins TRBV20-1 to TRBJ1-5; D is unclear. CDR1 is DFQATT and CDR2 is SNEGSKA in the germline V gene (reference sequence). V was trimmed by 5 bases and J by 1 base, leaving 15 bases between them. CDR3 length equals 15 residues. CDR3 sequence (DNA): TGCAGTGCTCTAAGGGAGGGTGGGAGCAATCAGCCCCAGCATTTT. It is translated as CSALREGGSNQPQHF.

The chain has TRBV3-1 and TRBJ1-2; no clear D gene. V shed 11 bases and J shed 4 bases, with 29 bases lying between them. The CDR3 spans 17 residues. CDR1 is LGHDT and CDR2 is YNNKEL in the germline V gene (reference sequence). Here the CDR3 DNA reads TGTGCCTGCTGTTCGGCCACTATTCGGACGGAAATCTATGGCTACACCTTC. It encodes CACCSATIRTEIYGYTF.

The genes are TRBV12-3 or TRBV12-4 and TRBJ2-1, with D hard to call. The CDR3 extends over 13 amino acids. Deletions cut 6 bases from V and 5 bases from J, with 11 bases between. CDR3 DNA: TGTGCCAGCAGGCGATCGACGGACAATGAGCAGTTCTTC. Protein sequence: CASRRSTDNEQFF.

This clonotype appeared a few times. The chain has TRBV20-1 and TRBJ2-1; D remains unclear. The CDR3 consists of 15 residues. V was trimmed by 0 bases and J by 5 bases, leaving 14 bases between them. Germline V CDR1 and CDR2: DFQATT, SNEGSKA (reference sequence). CDR3 in amino acids: CSAREPNHKDNEQFF. CDR3 nucleotide sequence: TGCAGTGCTAGAGAACCTAACCACAAAGACAATGAGCAGTTCTTC.

The V gene is TRBV12-3 or TRBV12-4, the J gene TRBJ2-1, with a tentative D call TRBD2 (6 bases). Trimming removed 5 bases at V and 11 bases at J, with 19 bases between. The CDR3 runs 14 residues. The CDR3 reads CASSRSLEEGKQFF. CDR3 sequence (DNA): TGTGCCAGCAGTCGCTCATTAGAGGAGGGGAAGCAGTTCTTC.

This clonotype was counted only a few times. Written as DNA, the CDR3 is TGTGCCAGCAGCCGAATTTCGGCTATCACAGATACGCAGTATTTT. Its translation: CASSRISAITDTQYF. The chain joins TRBV11-3 to TRBJ2-3; no clear D. From germline, CDR1 is SGHNT and CDR2 YENEEA. V gave up 5 bases and J gave up 2 bases, with 14 bases separating them. The CDR3 is 15 residues long.

This clonotype was picked up one time. The gene calls are TRBV12-3 or TRBV12-4 and TRBJ1-1; 7 nucleotides agree with TRBD1. The length of the CDR3 is 16 residues. The V and J ends lost 4 bases and 4 bases, in that order; junction bases with no gene match: 12. The CDR3 DNA reads as TGTGCCAGCAGTTCAAGGGATGCCACAGGGGTCACTGAAGCTTTCTTT. It encodes CASSSRDATGVTEAFF.

The V gene is TRBV2, the J gene TRBJ1-1; D remains ambiguous. The CDR3 covers 13 residues. V was cut by 0 bases and J by 11 bases, with 13 bases left in between. The germline CDR1 and CDR2 sequences are SNHLY and FYNNEI. The chain's CDR3 is CASSEAKAVRAFF. The CDR3 DNA reads as TGTGCCAGCAGTGAAGCAAAGGCGGTAAGGGCTTTCTTT.

This clonotype was detected a few times. CDR3 in DNA: TGTGCCAGCAGCTCGGACAGGACTACCTATGAGCAGTTCTTC. It specifies CASSSDRTTYEQFF. This sequence joins TRBV7-2 and TRBJ2-1; a possible D gene is TRBD1 (7 bases). This CDR3 contains 14 residues. Trimming removed 4 bases from V and 8 bases from J, with 15 bases in between. The V gene's germline CDR1 is SGHTA and CDR2 FQGNSA.

Only a few counts were recorded for this clonotype. The chain links TRBV29-1 to TRBJ1-4; TRBD1 might be the D (5 bases). V dropped 5 bases and J dropped 6 bases, with 13 bases sitting between them. This CDR3 is 13 amino acids long. Looked up from germline, CDR1 is SQVTM and CDR2 is ANQGSEA. CDR3 sequence: CSVQVGGDEKLFF. In nucleotides, the CDR3 is TGCAGCGTTCAAGTGGGGGGGGATGAAAAACTGTTTTTT.